This entry lists 20 T cell receptor beta chains sequenced from one sample in a study of T-cell reconstitution after alpha-beta-depleted transplantation in children. Unique molecular identifiers were incorporated when the TCRbeta library was constructed. TCRdb reanalysed the PCR reads using MiXCR and keeps one entry per CDR3 protein. The sample has 330,000 or so distinct CDR3 sequences; 10% are singletons. Sample: PBMCs from the stem cell graft donor, taken from the stem cell graft. These receptors originate from a human donor who donated a stem cell graft to a child with acute lymphoblastic leukemia.

The rearrangement uses TRBV7-2 and TRBJ2-7; TRBD2 is a possible D gene (5 bases). Germline CDR1 reads SGHTA; CDR2 reads FQGNSA. CDR3 length equals 13 residues. Between the trimmed V and J ends, which lost 5 bases and 0 bases, there was a span of 8 bases. The CDR3 DNA is TGTGCCAGCAGCACGGGGAACTCCTACGAGCAGTACTTC. Its translation: CASSTGNSYEQYF.

A few counts support this clonotype. The chain links TRBV12-3 or TRBV12-4 to TRBJ2-2, with D perhaps matching TRBD2 (6 bases). This CDR3 is 16 amino acids long. Trimming took 1 base from V and 4 from J, leaving 13 bases between them. The CDR3 here is CASSLGVSGITGELFF. CDR3 DNA: TGTGCCAGCAGTTTAGGTGTTAGCGGAATCACCGGGGAGCTGTTTTTT.

Remarks on this clonotype: A junction end diverges from the germline sequence, so it may reflect a read error. The V and J genes are TRBV20-1 and TRBJ2-3; 7 positions match TRBD1. There are 14 residues in the CDR3. Germline lookup yields CDR1 DFQATT and CDR2 SNEGSKA (reference sequence). Here the CDR3 DNA reads TGCAGTGCTGAAAACAGGGGAAGCGCAGATACGCATTATTTT. As protein: CSAENRGSADTHYF.

V usage is TRBV11-3 and J usage is TRBJ2-1; 8 nucleotides agree with TRBD1. Germline CDR1 SGHNT, CDR2 YENEEA. The CDR3 is 15 amino acids. J gave up 6 bases and V 5 bases, and 9 bases lay outside the gene matches. The CDR3 DNA reads TGTGCCAGCAGCCACCAGGGACAGGCGGGCAATGAGCAGTTCTTC. This encodes CASSHQGQAGNEQFF.

This clonotype has only a few counts. The chain carries TRBV10-3 and TRBJ1-2; 7 nucleotides match TRBD1. From germline, CDR1 is ENHRY and CDR2 SYGVKD. Unmatched junction bases numbered 5, after V lost 5 bases and J lost 8 bases. The CDR3 totals 12 residues. The CDR3 bases are TGTGCCATCAGTCCTACAGGGGACGGCTACACCTTC. Its protein is CAISPTGDGYTF.

This rearrangement joins TRBV20-1 to TRBJ2-4; 8 bases match TRBD1. CDR3 length: 15 residues. V was pared by 3 bases and J by 14 bases, with 18 bases of the junction left unmatched. Germline assignment: CDR1 DFQATT and CDR2 SNEGSKA (reference sequence). The CDR3 DNA reads as TGCAGTGCTAGGAAGGGGGATCCCGGGACAGGCTGGAAGTACTTC. It specifies CSARKGDPGTGWKYF.

This clonotype showed up just a few times. The chain combines TRBV20-1 with TRBJ1-5; D gene unclear. V was trimmed by 3 bases and J by 3 bases, leaving 12 bases between them. The CDR3 consists of 14 residues. The germline CDR1 and CDR2 sequences are DFQATT and SNEGSKA (reference sequence). The CDR3 region is CSASPGLYNQPQHF. The CDR3 bases are TGCAGTGCTAGCCCGGGCCTGTACAATCAGCCCCAGCATTTT.

The chain couples TRBV27 to TRBJ2-1; TRBD2 might be the D (6 bases). The CDR3 loop spans 16 amino acids. Germline CDR1 and CDR2: MNHEY and SMNVEV (reference sequence). V was cut by 8 bases and J by 3 bases, with 20 bases left in between. CDR3 sequence reads: CASGEVSGALYNEQFF. The DNA for the CDR3 is TGTGCCAGCGGGGAGGTTTCGGGAGCCCTCTACAATGAGCAGTTCTTC.

This clonotype was observed many times. J is TRBJ2-2 and V is TRBV10-3; TRBD2 aligns across 9 bases. The CDR3 is 17 amino acids. Losses at the gene ends were 2 bases for V and 6 bases for J; bases not matched to a gene: 10. The germline gives CDR1 ENHRY, CDR2 SYGVKD. CDR3: CAISEPRLAEYPGELFF. CDR3 in DNA: TGTGCCATCAGTGAGCCCCGACTAGCGGAGTATCCCGGGGAGCTGTTTTTT.

The rearrangement joins TRBV7-2 to TRBJ2-3; D is undetermined. The V end was cut by 5 bases, the J end by 4 bases, with 16 bases between. The CDR3 extends over 15 amino acids. CDR1 SGHTA and CDR2 FQGNSA come from the germline V gene. The CDR3 reads CASSPGWLGADTQYF. CDR3 DNA sequence: TGTGCCAGCAGCCCCGGATGGCTAGGAGCAGATACGCAGTATTTT. Full variable domain (rest looked up from reference TRBV7-2 and TRBJ2-3): GAGVSQSPSNKVTEKGKDVELRCDPISGHTALYWYRQSLGQGLEFLIYFQGNSAPDKSGLPSDRFSAERTGGSVSTLTIQRTQQEDSAVYLCASSPGWLGADTQYFGPGTRLTVL.

This clonotype was seen a few times. The chain carries TRBV27 and TRBJ2-6, with a weak D call TRBD2 (5 bases). Per the germline V gene, CDR1 is MNHEY and CDR2 is SMNVEV (reference sequence). The V and J ends lost 3 bases and 2 bases respectively, with 20 bases between them. The CDR3 runs to 19 residues. The CDR3 spells CASSLGMDFWRPGANVLTF. The CDR3 DNA reads as TGTGCCAGCAGTTTGGGGATGGACTTCTGGCGGCCTGGGGCCAACGTCCTGACTTTC. The variable domain in full, completed from reference TRBV27 and TRBJ2-6, reads EAQVTQNPRYLITVTGKKLTVTCSQNMNHEYMSWYRQDPGLGLRQIYYSMNVEVTDKGDVPEGYKVSRKEKRNFPLILESPSPNQTSLYFCASSLGMDFWRPGANVLTFGAGSRLTVL.

The chain employs TRBV4-3 and TRBJ2-6; D remains unclear. The CDR3 covers 16 residues. Trimming pared 3 bases from V and 0 bases from J, leaving 9 bases between. The germline V gene encodes CDR1 LGHNA and CDR2 YSLEER. The CDR3 reads CASSHRMSSGANVLTF. The CDR3 coding sequence is TGCGCCAGCAGCCATAGGATGAGCTCTGGGGCCAACGTCCTGACTTTC.

J is TRBJ2-7 and V is TRBV21-1; the table's D gene call, TRBD1, was not cross checked with the DNA. TRBV21-1 is tagged as a pseudogene. The CDR3 consists of 15 residues. Here the CDR3 reads CASSKDRVISGEQYF. DNA of the CDR3: TGTGCCAGCAGCAAGGACAGGGTGATATCGGGCGAGCAGTACTTC.

The chain recombines TRBV25-1 with TRBJ2-1; TRBD2 aligns across 8 bases. The germline V gene encodes CDR1 MGHDK and CDR2 SYGVNS. With V trimmed by 8 bases and J by 3 bases, 9 bases remained unmatched. The CDR3 is 15 residues long. In DNA, the CDR3 is TGTGCCAGCTGTGTAGCGGGACTGTTCTACAATGAGCAGTTCTTC. Protein sequence: CASCVAGLFYNEQFF.

The chain couples TRBV5-6 to TRBJ2-7, with D perhaps TRBD1 or TRBD2 (5 bases each). The germline V gene has CDR1 SGHDT and CDR2 YYEEEE. The V end was cut by 4 bases, the J end by 11 bases, with 16 bases between. The CDR3 totals 12 residues. CDR3: CASSRDHPVEYF. For the CDR3, the DNA is TGTGCCAGCAGCCGGGACCACCCGGTGGAGTACTTC.

This clonotype occurred a few times. The chain has TRBV27 and TRBJ2-7; 12 bases align to TRBD2. This CDR3 has 17 amino acids. V gave up 4 bases and J gave up 5 bases; unmatched junction bases: 12. Germline CDR1 and CDR2: MNHEY and SMNVEV (reference sequence). The CDR3 loop is CASSWLGLAGGNDEQYF. In nucleotides, the CDR3 is TGTGCCAGCAGTTGGCTGGGGCTAGCGGGAGGGAACGACGAGCAGTACTTC.

This sequence joins TRBV4-1 and TRBJ2-3; TRBD2 matches at 12 bases. CDR1 and CDR2 (germline): MGHRA, YSYEKL. The junction had 11 bases not matched to a gene; V was cut back by 4 bases and J by 3 bases. The CDR3 has 18 amino acids. CDR3 coding DNA: TGCGCCAGCAGCCCCCTAGGGACTAGCGGGCCCAATACAGATACGCAGTATTTT. Translating gives CASSPLGTSGPNTDTQYF.

This clonotype has just a few counts. The chain is built from TRBV12-3 or TRBV12-4 and TRBJ2-7, with D possibly TRBD2 on 5 matching bases. The CDR3 is 12 residues long. V gave up 4 bases and J gave up 3 bases, with 7 bases separating them. CDR3 amino acids: CASSYGNYEQYF. DNA for the CDR3: TGTGCCAGCAGTTACGGGAACTACGAGCAGTACTTC.

The J gene is TRBJ1-5, the V gene TRBV12-3 or TRBV12-4; 10 bases fit TRBD1. This CDR3 is 15 amino acids long. V trimming: 6 bases; J trimming: 3 bases; junction bases outside the gene matches: 5. Written as DNA, the CDR3 is TGTGCCAGCAGACCGGGGACAGGGGACAATCAGCCCCAGCATTTT. Translated, it gives CASRPGTGDNQPQHF.

This clonotype was counted a few times. The chain couples TRBV4-2 to TRBJ2-1, with 7 bases fitting TRBD2. Germline CDR1 is LGHNA and CDR2 is YNFKEQ. V shed 0 bases and J 2 bases; nucleotides not matched to a gene: 4. The CDR3 loop spans 16 amino acids. The CDR3 reads CASSQDGSGAYNEQFF. CDR3 coding DNA: TGTGCCAGCAGCCAAGATGGCAGCGGGGCCTACAATGAGCAGTTCTTC.